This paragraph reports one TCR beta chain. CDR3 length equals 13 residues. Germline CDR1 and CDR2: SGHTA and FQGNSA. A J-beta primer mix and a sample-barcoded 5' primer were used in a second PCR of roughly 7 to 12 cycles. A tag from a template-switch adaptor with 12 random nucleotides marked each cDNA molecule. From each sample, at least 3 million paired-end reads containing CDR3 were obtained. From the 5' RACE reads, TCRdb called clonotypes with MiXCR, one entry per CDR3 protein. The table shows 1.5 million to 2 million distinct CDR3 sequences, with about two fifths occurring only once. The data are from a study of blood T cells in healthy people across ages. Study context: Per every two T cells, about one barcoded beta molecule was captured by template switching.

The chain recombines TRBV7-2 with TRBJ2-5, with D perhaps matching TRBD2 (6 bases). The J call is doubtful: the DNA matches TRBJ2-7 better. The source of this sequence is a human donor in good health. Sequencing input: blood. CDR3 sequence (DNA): TGTGCCAGCAGATGGAGTGGGGAGGACGAGCAGTACTTC. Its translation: CASRWSGEDEQYF.